These T cell receptor beta chains were read from a single sample in a study of cytomegalovirus exposure and HLA in healthy donors. Assay used: immunoSEQ multiplex PCR; TCRdb lists only in-frame clones, some missing. The data show about 140,000 clones, with just over 85% seen just once and 7% to 9% held by the top ten. The sample was PBMCs. These receptors came from a woman younger than 35 in good health and CMV-seropositive. CDR3s include the opening cysteine and the closing phenylalanine or tryptophan. The D gene is left open where the match is weak. Rows may omit the clone size; those that give it use once, few, many or a size class.

clone size: NA; J gene: TRBJ2-1; D gene: TRBD1; CDR3 length: 15; V gene: TRBV5-1; CDR3 protein: CASSLGTGGYNEQFF; CDR3 DNA: TGCGCCAGCAGCTTGGGGACAGGGGGCTACAATGAGCAGTTCTTC
clone size: NA; J gene: TRBJ2-7; D gene: NA; CDR3 length: 14; V gene: TRBV5-5; CDR3 protein: CASSLGRVGYEQYF; CDR3 DNA: TGTGCCAGCAGCTTGGGCAGGGTAGGTTACGAGCAGTACTTC
clone size: NA; J gene: TRBJ2-1; D gene: NA; CDR3 length: 15; V gene: TRBV2; CDR3 protein: CASSQTTSQRNEQFF; CDR3 DNA: TGTGCCAGCAGCCAAACCACGTCCCAGAGGAATGAGCAGTTCTTC
clone size: NA; J gene: TRBJ1-2; D gene: NA; CDR3 length: 14; V gene: TRBV28; CDR3 protein: CASSLNLNRYGYTF; CDR3 DNA: TGTGCCAGCAGTTTGAACCTGAACAGATATGGCTACACCTTC
clone size: NA; J gene: TRBJ2-7; D gene: TRBD1; CDR3 length: 14; V gene: TRBV28; CDR3 protein: CASSLTGPSYEQYF; CDR3 DNA: TGTGCCAGCAGTTTGACAGGGCCCTCCTACGAGCAGTACTTC
clone size: NA; J gene: TRBJ1-1; D gene: NA; CDR3 length: 13; V gene: TRBV2; CDR3 protein: CASSAGLNTEAFF; CDR3 DNA: TGTGCCAGCAGTGCAGGGCTGAACACTGAAGCTTTCTTT
clone size: NA; J gene: TRBJ2-7; D gene: TRBD1; CDR3 length: 15; V gene: TRBV5-1; CDR3 protein: CASSFSGQALAEQYF; CDR3 DNA: TGCGCCAGCAGCTTCTCGGGACAGGCTCTCGCCGAGCAGTACTTC
clone size: NA; J gene: TRBJ2-3; D gene: NA; CDR3 length: 15; V gene: TRBV4-2; CDR3 protein: CASSQGAGSTDTQYF; CDR3 DNA: TGTGCCAGCAGCCAAGGGGCGGGGAGCACAGATACGCAGTATTTT
clone size: NA; J gene: TRBJ1-6; D gene: NA; CDR3 length: 15; V gene: TRBV7-2; CDR3 protein: CASSLGRGGNSPLHF; CDR3 DNA: TGTGCCAGCAGCTTAGGTAGGGGCGGTAATTCACCCCTCCACTTT
clone size: NA; J gene: TRBJ2-2; D gene: NA; CDR3 length: 16; V gene: TRBV5-1; CDR3 protein: CASSLAPGQNTGELFF; CDR3 DNA: TGCGCCAGCAGCTTGGCCCCGGGACAGAACACCGGGGAGCTGTTTTTT
clone size: NA; J gene: TRBJ2-7; D gene: TRBD2; CDR3 length: 12; V gene: TRBV10-2; CDR3 protein: CASRGLAGGQYF; CDR3 DNA: TGCGCCAGCAGGGGACTAGCGGGAGGCCAGTACTTC
clone size: few; J gene: TRBJ2-7; D gene: TRBD2; CDR3 length: 15; V gene: TRBV7-2; CDR3 protein: CASSLTSGSSYEQYF; CDR3 DNA: TGTGCCAGCAGCCTGACTAGCGGGAGCTCCTACGAGCAGTACTTC
clone size: NA; J gene: TRBJ2-5; D gene: NA; CDR3 length: 12; V gene: TRBV6-5; CDR3 protein: CATPQSKETQYF; CDR3 DNA: TGTGCCACCCCACAGAGCAAAGAGACCCAGTACTTC
clone size: few; J gene: TRBJ2-3; D gene: TRBD1; CDR3 length: 14; V gene: TRBV6-4; CDR3 protein: CASSGTGGTDTQYF; CDR3 DNA: TGTGCCAGCAGTGGGACAGGGGGCACAGATACGCAGTATTTT
clone size: NA; J gene: TRBJ1-3; D gene: NA; CDR3 length: 15; V gene: TRBV7-8; CDR3 protein: CASSPRGESGNTIYF; CDR3 DNA: TGTGCCAGCAGCCCCCGGGGGGAGTCTGGAAACACCATATATTTT
clone size: NA; J gene: TRBJ2-5; D gene: NA; CDR3 length: 13; V gene: TRBV10-2; CDR3 protein: CASSGILRETQYF; CDR3 DNA: TGCGCCAGCAGTGGGATACTACGGGAGACCCAGTACTTC
clone size: NA; J gene: TRBJ1-1; D gene: NA; CDR3 length: 14; V gene: TRBV7-2; CDR3 protein: CASSGRQGNTEAFF; CDR3 DNA: TGTGCCAGCAGTGGGAGGCAGGGCAACACTGAAGCTTTCTTT
clone size: NA; J gene: TRBJ2-2; D gene: TRBD2; CDR3 length: 14; V gene: TRBV19; CDR3 protein: CASRPSGYTGELFF; CDR3 DNA: TGTGCCAGCAGACCTAGCGGCTACACCGGGGAGCTGTTTTTT
clone size: NA; J gene: TRBJ2-2; D gene: NA; CDR3 length: 18; V gene: TRBV4-2; CDR3 protein: CASSQEMRLAPKTGELFF; CDR3 DNA: TGTGCCAGCAGCCAAGAAATGAGGTTAGCCCCGAAAACCGGGGAGCTGTTTTTT
clone size: once; J gene: TRBJ2-7; D gene: TRBD1; CDR3 length: 14; V gene: TRBV11-3; CDR3 protein: CASSSGQDSYEQYF; CDR3 DNA: TGTGCCAGCAGCTCGGGACAGGACTCCTACGAGCAGTACTTC
clone size: NA; J gene: TRBJ1-1; D gene: TRBD1; CDR3 length: 15; V gene: TRBV6-1; CDR3 protein: CASREQTGFPTEAFF; CDR3 DNA: TGTGCCAGCAGGGAGCAGACAGGGTTTCCCACTGAAGCTTTCTTT
clone size: few; J gene: TRBJ1-4; D gene: TRBD1; CDR3 length: 13; V gene: TRBV28; CDR3 protein: CATDRDRNEKLFF; CDR3 DNA: TGTGCCACGGACCGGGACAGAAATGAAAAACTGTTTTTT
clone size: NA; J gene: TRBJ2-7; D gene: TRBD1; CDR3 length: 14; V gene: TRBV5-6; CDR3 protein: CASSLGDRGVRQYF; CDR3 DNA: TGTGCCAGCAGCTTGGGAGACAGGGGAGTCAGGCAGTACTTC
clone size: NA; J gene: TRBJ2-1; D gene: TRBD2; CDR3 length: 14; V gene: TRBV18; CDR3 protein: CASSPQLAGNEQFF; CDR3 DNA: TGTGCCAGCTCACCACAACTAGCGGGTAATGAGCAGTTCTTC
clone size: NA; J gene: TRBJ2-3; D gene: TRBD2; CDR3 length: 18; V gene: TRBV9; CDR3 protein: CASSSDLGLAGSTDTQYF; CDR3 DNA: TGTGCCAGCAGCTCGGACCTTGGACTAGCGGGTTCCACAGATACGCAGTATTTT
clone size: NA; J gene: TRBJ2-7; D gene: TRBD2; CDR3 length: 14; V gene: TRBV9; CDR3 protein: CASSVDGGFYEQYF; CDR3 DNA: TGTGCCAGCAGCGTAGACGGGGGGTTTTACGAGCAGTACTTC
clone size: once; J gene: TRBJ1-2; D gene: TRBD1; CDR3 length: 15; V gene: TRBV6-1; CDR3 protein: CASTELGQGSSGYTF; CDR3 DNA: TGTGCCAGCACCGAGCTAGGACAGGGGAGTAGTGGCTACACCTTC
clone size: NA; J gene: TRBJ1-3; D gene: NA; CDR3 length: 16; V gene: TRBV9; CDR3 protein: CASSVEHGISGNTIYF; CDR3 DNA: TGTGCCAGCAGCGTAGAGCACGGGATCTCTGGAAACACCATATATTTT
clone size: NA; J gene: TRBJ1-4; D gene: TRBD1; CDR3 length: 14; V gene: TRBV5-4; CDR3 protein: CASSRDRGGEKLFF; CDR3 DNA: TGTGCCAGCAGCCGGGACAGGGGAGGTGAAAAACTGTTTTTT
clone size: few; J gene: TRBJ1-1; D gene: TRBD1; CDR3 length: 11; V gene: TRBV20-1; CDR3 protein: CSASRGEEAFF; CDR3 DNA: TGCAGTGCGTCCAGGGGGGAAGAAGCTTTCTTT
clone size: NA; J gene: TRBJ2-3; D gene: TRBD1; CDR3 length: 16; V gene: TRBV18; CDR3 protein: CASSPGQGANTDTQYF; CDR3 DNA: TGTGCCAGCTCACCCGGACAGGGAGCTAACACAGATACGCAGTATTTT
clone size: NA; J gene: TRBJ1-5; D gene: NA; CDR3 length: 16; V gene: TRBV7-2; CDR3 protein: CASSSPERGSNQPQHF; CDR3 DNA: TGTGCCAGCAGCTCCCCGGAAAGGGGGAGCAATCAGCCCCAGCATTTT
clone size: NA; J gene: TRBJ1-5; D gene: NA; CDR3 length: 13; V gene: TRBV10-3; CDR3 protein: CAINQGEDQPQHF; CDR3 DNA: TGTGCCATCAACCAGGGCGAGGATCAGCCCCAGCATTTT
clone size: NA; J gene: TRBJ2-7; D gene: TRBD2; CDR3 length: 16; V gene: TRBV18; CDR3 protein: CASSPGVVGTSYEQYF; CDR3 DNA: TGTGCCAGCTCACCCGGAGTGGTTGGGACTAGCTACGAGCAGTACTTC
clone size: NA; J gene: TRBJ1-2; D gene: NA; CDR3 length: 14; V gene: TRBV2; CDR3 protein: CASSELGRNYGYTF; CDR3 DNA: TGTGCCAGCAGTGAACTCGGCAGGAACTATGGCTACACCTTC
clone size: NA; J gene: TRBJ1-1; D gene: NA; CDR3 length: 12; V gene: TRBV7-9; CDR3 protein: CAIEVPGGEAFF; CDR3 DNA: TGTGCCATCGAGGTCCCTGGGGGCGAAGCTTTCTTT
clone size: NA; J gene: TRBJ1-1; D gene: TRBD1; CDR3 length: 12; V gene: TRBV7-9; CDR3 protein: CASRNSGGETFF; CDR3 DNA: TGTGCCAGCAGAAACTCAGGGGGCGAAACTTTCTTT
clone size: NA; J gene: TRBJ1-4; D gene: NA; CDR3 length: 14; V gene: TRBV5-1; CDR3 protein: CASSFRAINEKLFF; CDR3 DNA: TGCGCCAGCAGCTTCAGGGCCATTAATGAAAAACTGTTTTTT
clone size: NA; J gene: TRBJ1-6; D gene: NA; CDR3 length: 18; V gene: TRBV4-2; CDR3 protein: CASSQDRGRPGRDSPLHF; CDR3 DNA: TGTGCCAGCAGCCAAGATCGGGGGAGGCCGGGGCGGGATTCACCCCTCCACTTT
clone size: NA; J gene: TRBJ2-1; D gene: TRBD1; CDR3 length: 17; V gene: TRBV10-3; CDR3 protein: CAISDRVGGQGSNEQFF; CDR3 DNA: TGTGCCATCAGTGATCGTGTAGGAGGACAGGGATCCAATGAGCAGTTCTTC
clone size: NA; J gene: TRBJ1-2; D gene: NA; CDR3 length: 14; V gene: TRBV7-2; CDR3 protein: CASSSSSGVYGYTF; CDR3 DNA: TGTGCCAGCAGCTCTAGCTCGGGGGTCTATGGCTACACCTTC
clone size: NA; J gene: TRBJ2-3; D gene: NA; CDR3 length: 15; V gene: TRBV5-4; CDR3 protein: CASSFPRSSTDTQYF; CDR3 DNA: TGTGCCAGCAGCTTCCCGCGGTCCAGCACAGATACGCAGTATTTT
clone size: NA; J gene: TRBJ1-1; D gene: NA; CDR3 length: 17; V gene: TRBV13; CDR3 protein: CASSLGHGARSEAEAFF; CDR3 DNA: TGTGCCAGCAGCTTAGGCCATGGGGCGCGCTCTGAGGCTGAAGCTTTCTTT
clone size: NA; J gene: TRBJ1-2; D gene: NA; CDR3 length: 13; V gene: TRBV6-1; CDR3 protein: CASSEVWGDGYTF; CDR3 DNA: TGTGCCAGCAGTGAAGTATGGGGGGATGGCTACACCTTC
clone size: NA; J gene: TRBJ1-6; D gene: TRBD1; CDR3 length: 16; V gene: TRBV4-3; CDR3 protein: CASSQDPQGVNSPLHF; CDR3 DNA: TGCGCCAGCAGCCAAGATCCACAGGGGGTAAATTCACCCCTCCACTTT
clone size: NA; J gene: TRBJ2-1; D gene: TRBD2; CDR3 length: 16; V gene: TRBV28; CDR3 protein: CASSYNLAGGGNEQFF; CDR3 DNA: TGTGCCAGCAGTTATAACCTAGCGGGAGGGGGGAATGAGCAGTTCTTC
clone size: NA; J gene: TRBJ1-2; D gene: TRBD1; CDR3 length: 12; V gene: TRBV7-9; CDR3 protein: CASSATGDGYTF; CDR3 DNA: TGTGCCAGCAGCGCGACAGGGGATGGCTACACCTTC
clone size: NA; J gene: TRBJ2-3; D gene: NA; CDR3 length: 16; V gene: TRBV4-2; CDR3 protein: CASSQDLGSGTDTQYF; CDR3 DNA: TGTGCCAGCAGCCAAGATCTAGGTAGCGGCACAGATACGCAGTATTTT
clone size: once; J gene: TRBJ2-1; D gene: NA; CDR3 length: 17; V gene: TRBV5-1; CDR3 protein: CASSLSPSGSSYNEQFF; CDR3 DNA: TGCGCCAGCAGCTTGAGTCCAAGCGGTAGCTCCTACAATGAGCAGTTCTTC